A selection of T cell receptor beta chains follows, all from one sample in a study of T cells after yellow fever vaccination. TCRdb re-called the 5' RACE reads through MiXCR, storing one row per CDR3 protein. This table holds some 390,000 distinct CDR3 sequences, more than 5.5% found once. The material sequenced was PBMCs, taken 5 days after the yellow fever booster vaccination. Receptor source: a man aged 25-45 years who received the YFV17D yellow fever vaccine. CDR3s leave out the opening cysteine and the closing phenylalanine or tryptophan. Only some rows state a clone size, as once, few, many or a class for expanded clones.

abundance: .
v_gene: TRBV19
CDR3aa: ASSIIPTAAYEQY

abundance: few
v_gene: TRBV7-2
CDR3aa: ASSHLQGKSSYEQY

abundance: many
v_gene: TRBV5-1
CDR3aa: ASEDGRSYEQY

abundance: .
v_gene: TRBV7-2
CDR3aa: ASSLAGTTQETQY

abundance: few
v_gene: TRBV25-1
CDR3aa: ASSEWNGGYNSPLH

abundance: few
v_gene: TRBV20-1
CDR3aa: SAQRTGFNYEQY

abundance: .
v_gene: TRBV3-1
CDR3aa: ASSQGALGVRNSPLH

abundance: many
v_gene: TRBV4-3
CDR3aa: ASSQTSGRAAYNEQF

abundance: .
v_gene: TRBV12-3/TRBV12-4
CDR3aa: ASSSAGANVLT

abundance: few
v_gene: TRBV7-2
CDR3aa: ASSLGGPGLF

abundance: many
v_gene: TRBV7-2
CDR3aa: ASSFYSGEQF

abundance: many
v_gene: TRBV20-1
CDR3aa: SAEASGRAYEQY

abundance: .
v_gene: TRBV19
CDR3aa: ASRTVDMNTEAF

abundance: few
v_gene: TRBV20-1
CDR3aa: SARRRGNPTDTQY

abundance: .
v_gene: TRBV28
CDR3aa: ASSFGSGGYGYT

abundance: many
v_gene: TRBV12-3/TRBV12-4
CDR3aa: ASSFIWNTEAF

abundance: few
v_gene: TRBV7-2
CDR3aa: ASSYGLSRVEY

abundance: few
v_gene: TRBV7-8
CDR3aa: ASDNAEPTGELF

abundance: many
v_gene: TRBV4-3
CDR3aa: ASSRDRGGLNTEAF

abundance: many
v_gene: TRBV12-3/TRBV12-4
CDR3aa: ASGEGATQY

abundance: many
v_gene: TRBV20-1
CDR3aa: SASLRGNQPQH

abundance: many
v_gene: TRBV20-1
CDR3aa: SAPRDTAYEQY